This T cell receptor (beta chain) derives from a study of cytomegalovirus exposure and HLA in healthy donors. Study-level information: From some 180 million T cells, an earlier analysis saw approximately 120 million unique TCR beta sequences.

Trimming at V came to 1 base and at J to 5 bases, leaving 11 bases not matched to a gene. The V gene's germline CDR1 is SGHNT and CDR2 YYREEE (reference sequence). CDR3 length equals 16 residues. Vbeta (60) and Jbeta (13) primers were used in the PCR. Authors' analysis steps: A later analysis counted approximately 88 million unique TCR beta chains, roughly 11 million shared. Clones were read by immunoSEQ multiplex PCR, and TCRdb kept only the in-frame ones, dropping some. The V and J calls and clone size are taken from that table; D and trimming were inferred from the DNA. The sample carries 100,000 or so clones, 85% recorded once. Every donor was a healthy person donating bone marrow.

The sequenced material came from PBMCs. This TCR derives from a man aged 25 to 40 in good health and CMV-seronegative. The chain joins TRBV5-4 to TRBJ1-2, with 7 bases that match TRBD1. This CDR3 reads CASSLSAGQTSYGYTF. The CDR3 coding sequence is TGTGCCAGCAGCTTGAGTGCGGGACAGACCTCTTATGGCTACACCTTC.